This record covers a single T cell receptor beta chain. The CDR3 length is 16 residues. With 5 bases removed from V and 7 bases from J, the gap between germline ends came to 23 bases. Germline V gene data show CDR1 as LNHNV and CDR2 as YYDKDF (reference sequence). The data originate from a study of blood T cell repertoires in COVID-19. Libraries were prepared by immunoSEQ multiplex PCR; TCRdb keeps only in-frame clonotypes and omits some of them. The sample has fewer than 400,000 clones, approximately 91% seen once; the top ten hold 5% to 5.5%. This receptor was obtained from a man aged 60-69 years who had recovered from COVID-19. This rearrangement joins TRBV15 to TRBJ1-2; tentative D call: TRBD1 (5 bases). The material sequenced was PBMCs or T cells enriched from blood (not recorded which). CDR3 nucleotides: TGTGCCACCAGCCGAGGGGAGGGACTTATAGTGGCTGGCTACACCTTC. This gives the protein CATSRGEGLIVAGYTF.